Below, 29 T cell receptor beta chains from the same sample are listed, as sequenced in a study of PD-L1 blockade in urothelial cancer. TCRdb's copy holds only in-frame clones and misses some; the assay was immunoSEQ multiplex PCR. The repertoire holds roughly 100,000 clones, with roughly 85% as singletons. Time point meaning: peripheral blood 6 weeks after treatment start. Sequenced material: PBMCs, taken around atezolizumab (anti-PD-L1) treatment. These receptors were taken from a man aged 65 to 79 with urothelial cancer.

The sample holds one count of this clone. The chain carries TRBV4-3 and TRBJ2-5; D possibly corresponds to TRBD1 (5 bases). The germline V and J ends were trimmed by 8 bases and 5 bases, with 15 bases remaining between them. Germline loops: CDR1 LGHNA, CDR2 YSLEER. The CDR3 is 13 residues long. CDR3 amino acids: CASRTIGVETQYF. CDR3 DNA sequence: TGCGCCAGCCGCACAATAGGGGTGGAGACCCAGTACTTC.

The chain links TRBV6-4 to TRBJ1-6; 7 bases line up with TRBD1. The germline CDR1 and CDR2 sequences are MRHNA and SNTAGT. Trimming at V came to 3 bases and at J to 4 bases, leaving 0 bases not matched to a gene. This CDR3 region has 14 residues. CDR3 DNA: TGTGCCAGCAGTGAGGGACAGTATAATTCACCCCTCCACTTT. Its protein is CASSEGQYNSPLHF.

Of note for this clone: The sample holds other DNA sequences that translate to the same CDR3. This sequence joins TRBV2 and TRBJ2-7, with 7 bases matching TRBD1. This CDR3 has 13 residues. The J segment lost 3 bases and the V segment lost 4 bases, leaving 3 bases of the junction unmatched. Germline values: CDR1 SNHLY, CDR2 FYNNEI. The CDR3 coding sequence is TGTGCCAGCAGTGGCGACAGGGTCTACGAGCAGTACTTC. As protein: CASSGDRVYEQYF. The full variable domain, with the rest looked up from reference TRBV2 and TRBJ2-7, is EPEVTQTPSHQVTQMGQEVILRCVPISNHLYFYWYRQILGQKVEFLVSFYNNEISEKSEIFDDQFSVERPDGSNFTLKIRSTKLEDSAMYFCASSGDRVYEQYFGPGTRLTVT.

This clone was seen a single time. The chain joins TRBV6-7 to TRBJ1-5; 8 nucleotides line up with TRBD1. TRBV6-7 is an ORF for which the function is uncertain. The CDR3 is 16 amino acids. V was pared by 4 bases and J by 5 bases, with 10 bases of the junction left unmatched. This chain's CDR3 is CASSSRQGSVHQPQHF. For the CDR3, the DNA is TGTGCCAGCAGTTCCCGACAGGGGTCGGTCCATCAGCCCCAGCATTTT.

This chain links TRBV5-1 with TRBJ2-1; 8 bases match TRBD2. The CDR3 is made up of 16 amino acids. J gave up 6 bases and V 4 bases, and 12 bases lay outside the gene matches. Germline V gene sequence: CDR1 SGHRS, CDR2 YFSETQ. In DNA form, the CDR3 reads TGCGCCAGCAGCCCGACCGGGACTAGGGGGGCCAATGAGCAGTTCTTC. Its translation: CASSPTGTRGANEQFF.

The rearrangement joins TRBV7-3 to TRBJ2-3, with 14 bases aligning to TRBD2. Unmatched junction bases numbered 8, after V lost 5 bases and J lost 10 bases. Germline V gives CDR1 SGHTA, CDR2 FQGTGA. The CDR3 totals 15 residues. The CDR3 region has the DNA TGTGCCAGCAGCCCAACCGGACTAGCGGGAGGCTCGCAGTATTTT. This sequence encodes CASSPTGLAGGSQYF.

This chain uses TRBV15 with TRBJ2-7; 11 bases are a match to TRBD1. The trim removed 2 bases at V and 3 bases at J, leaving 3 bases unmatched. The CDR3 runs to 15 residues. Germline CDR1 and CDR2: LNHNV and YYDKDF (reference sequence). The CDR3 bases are TGTGCCACCAGCAGACGGGGACAGGGGGGCTACGAGCAGTACTTC. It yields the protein CATSRRGQGGYEQYF.

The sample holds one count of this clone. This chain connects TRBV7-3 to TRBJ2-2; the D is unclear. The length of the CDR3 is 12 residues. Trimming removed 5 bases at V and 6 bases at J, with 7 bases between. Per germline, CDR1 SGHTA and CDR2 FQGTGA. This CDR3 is CASSLPPGELFF. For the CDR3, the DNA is TGTGCCAGCAGCCTCCCCCCCGGGGAGCTGTTTTTT.

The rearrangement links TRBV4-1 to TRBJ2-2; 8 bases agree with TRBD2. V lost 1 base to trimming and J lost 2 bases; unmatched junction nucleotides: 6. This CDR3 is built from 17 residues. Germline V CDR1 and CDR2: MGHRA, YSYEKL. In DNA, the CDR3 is TGCGCCAGCAGCCAAGGCCGCCTAGCGGGCAACACCGGGGAGCTGTTTTTT. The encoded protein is CASSQGRLAGNTGELFF.

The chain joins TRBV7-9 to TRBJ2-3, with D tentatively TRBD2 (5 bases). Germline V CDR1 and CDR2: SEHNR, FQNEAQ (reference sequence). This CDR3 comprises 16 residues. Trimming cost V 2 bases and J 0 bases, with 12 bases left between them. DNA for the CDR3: TGTGCCAGCAGCTTAAGAGCGGTCCTTAGCACAGATACGCAGTATTTT. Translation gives CASSLRAVLSTDTQYF.

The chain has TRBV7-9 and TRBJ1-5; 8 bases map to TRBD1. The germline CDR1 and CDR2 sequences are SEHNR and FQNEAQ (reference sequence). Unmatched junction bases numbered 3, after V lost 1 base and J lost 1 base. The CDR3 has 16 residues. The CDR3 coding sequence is TGTGCCAGCAGCTTAGATCGGACAGGGAGCAATCAGCCCCAGCATTTT. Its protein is CASSLDRTGSNQPQHF.

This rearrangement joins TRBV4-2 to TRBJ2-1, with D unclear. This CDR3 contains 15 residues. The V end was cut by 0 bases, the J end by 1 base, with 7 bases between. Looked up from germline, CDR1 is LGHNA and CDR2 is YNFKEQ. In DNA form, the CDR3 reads TGTGCCAGCAGCCAAGATTCGGTATCCTACAATGAGCAGTTCTTC. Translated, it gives CASSQDSVSYNEQFF.

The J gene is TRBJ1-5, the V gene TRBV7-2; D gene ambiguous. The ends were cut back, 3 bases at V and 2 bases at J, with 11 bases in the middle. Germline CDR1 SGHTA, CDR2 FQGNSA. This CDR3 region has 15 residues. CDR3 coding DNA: TGTGCCAGCAGCTTGGGAGGCCTGGGCAATCAGCCCCAGCATTTT. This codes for CASSLGGLGNQPQHF.

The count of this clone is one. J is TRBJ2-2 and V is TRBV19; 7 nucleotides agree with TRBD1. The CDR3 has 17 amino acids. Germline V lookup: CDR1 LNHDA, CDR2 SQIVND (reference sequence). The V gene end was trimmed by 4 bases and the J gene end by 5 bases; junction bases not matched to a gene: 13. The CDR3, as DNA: TGTGCCAGTAGTAACCCCCTGTCGAGGGGGCGGACCGGGGAGCTGTTTTTT. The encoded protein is CASSNPLSRGRTGELFF.

This CDR3 reads CATAEGVNTGELFF. The CDR3 nucleotides are TGTGCCACTGCCGAGGGGGTAAACACCGGGGAGCTGTTTTTT. The chain has TRBV19 and TRBJ2-2; weak D call: TRBD1 (6 bases). Germline V gene lookup returns CDR1 LNHDA and CDR2 SQIVND (reference sequence). This CDR3 comprises 14 residues. With 10 bases removed from V and 2 bases from J, the gap between germline ends came to 14 bases. The whole variable domain, filled in from reference TRBV19 and TRBJ2-2, reads DGGITQSPKYLFRKEGQNVTLSCEQNLNHDAMYWYRQDPGQGLRLIYYSQIVNDFQKGDIAEGYSVSREKKESFPLTVTSAQKNPTAFYLCATAEGVNTGELFFGEGSRLTVL.

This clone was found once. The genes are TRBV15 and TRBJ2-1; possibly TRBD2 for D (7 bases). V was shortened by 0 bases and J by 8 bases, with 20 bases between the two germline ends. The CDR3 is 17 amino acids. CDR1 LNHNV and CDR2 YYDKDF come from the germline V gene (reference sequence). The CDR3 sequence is CATSRDLGAGVSDEQFF. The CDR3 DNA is TGTGCCACCAGCAGAGATTTGGGGGCGGGAGTTTCGGATGAGCAGTTCTTC.

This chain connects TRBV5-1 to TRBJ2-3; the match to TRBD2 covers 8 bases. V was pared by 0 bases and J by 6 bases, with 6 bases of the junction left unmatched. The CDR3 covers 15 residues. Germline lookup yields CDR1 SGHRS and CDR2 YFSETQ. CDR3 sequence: CASSLDGRGGDTQYF. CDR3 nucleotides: TGCGCCAGCAGCTTGGACGGGAGGGGAGGGGATACGCAGTATTTT.

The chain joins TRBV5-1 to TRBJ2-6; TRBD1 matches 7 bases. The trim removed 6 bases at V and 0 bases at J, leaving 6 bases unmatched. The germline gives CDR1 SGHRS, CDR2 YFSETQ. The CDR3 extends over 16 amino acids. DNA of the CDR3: TGCGCCAGCACCTGGACAGGCGTCTCTGGGGCCAACGTCCTGACTTTC. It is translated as CASTWTGVSGANVLTF.

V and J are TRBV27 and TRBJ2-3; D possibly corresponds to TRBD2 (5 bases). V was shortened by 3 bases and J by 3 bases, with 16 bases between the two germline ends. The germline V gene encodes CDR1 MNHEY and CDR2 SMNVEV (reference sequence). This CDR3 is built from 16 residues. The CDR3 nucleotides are TGTGCCAGCAGTTTTTGGGCTAGCCGAGGGACAGATACGCAGTATTTT. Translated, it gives CASSFWASRGTDTQYF.

In nucleotides, the CDR3 is TGTGCCAGCAGCTTAACGCTCGGCGGGAGGGTTGGGGATGAGCAGTTCTTC. Translated, it gives CASSLTLGGRVGDEQFF. The chain carries TRBV7-3 and TRBJ2-1; 9 nucleotides line up with TRBD2. The CDR3 consists of 17 residues. CDR1 is SGHTA and CDR2 is FQGTGA in the germline V gene. The junction had 11 bases not matched to a gene; V was cut back by 0 bases and J by 8 bases.

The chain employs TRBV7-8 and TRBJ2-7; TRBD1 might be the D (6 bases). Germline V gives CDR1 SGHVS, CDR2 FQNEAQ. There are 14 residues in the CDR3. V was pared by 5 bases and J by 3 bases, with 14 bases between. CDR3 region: CASSPTGTLYEQYF. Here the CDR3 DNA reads TGTGCCAGCAGCCCAACAGGGACCCTCTACGAGCAGTACTTC. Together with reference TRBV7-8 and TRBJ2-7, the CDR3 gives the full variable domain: GAGVSQSPRYKVAKRGQDVALRCDPISGHVSLFWYQQALGQGPEFLTYFQNEAQLDKSGLPSDRFFAERPEGSVSTLKIQRTQQEDSAVYLCASSPTGTLYEQYFGPGTRLTVT.

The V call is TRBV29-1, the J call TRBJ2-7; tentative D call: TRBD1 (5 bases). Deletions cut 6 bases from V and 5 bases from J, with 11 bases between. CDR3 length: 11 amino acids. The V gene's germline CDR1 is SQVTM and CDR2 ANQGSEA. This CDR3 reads CSVDQGNEQYF. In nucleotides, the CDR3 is TGCAGCGTGGACCAGGGTAACGAGCAGTACTTC.

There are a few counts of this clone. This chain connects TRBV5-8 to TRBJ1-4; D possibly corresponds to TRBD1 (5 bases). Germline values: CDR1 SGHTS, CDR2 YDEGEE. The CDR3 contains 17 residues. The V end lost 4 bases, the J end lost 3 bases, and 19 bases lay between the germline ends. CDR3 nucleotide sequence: TGTGCCAGCAGCCGGAGGGCGGTGGGGGTCGCTAATGAAAAACTGTTTTTT. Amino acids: CASSRRAVGVANEKLFF.

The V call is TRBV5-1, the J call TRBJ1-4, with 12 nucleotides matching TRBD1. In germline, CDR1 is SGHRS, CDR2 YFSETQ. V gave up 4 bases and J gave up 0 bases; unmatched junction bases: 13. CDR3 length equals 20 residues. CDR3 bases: TGCGCCAGCAGCCTTAAAGGGACAGGGGGCGCAAGGGCAACTAATGAAAAACTGTTTTTT. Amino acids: CASSLKGTGGARATNEKLFF. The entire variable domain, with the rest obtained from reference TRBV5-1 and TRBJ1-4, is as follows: KAGVTQTPRYLIKTRGQQVTLSCSPISGHRSVSWYQQTPGQGLQFLFEYFSETQRNKGNFPGRFSGRQFSNSRSEMNVSTLELGDSALYLCASSLKGTGGARATNEKLFFGSGTQLSVL.

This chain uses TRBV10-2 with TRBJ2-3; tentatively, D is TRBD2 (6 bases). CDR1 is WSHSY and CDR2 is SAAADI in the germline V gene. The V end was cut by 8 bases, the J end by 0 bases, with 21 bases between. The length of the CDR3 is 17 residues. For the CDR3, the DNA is TGCGCCAGCTCAATTGAAGCCGGGGGAAGGAGCACAGATACGCAGTATTTT. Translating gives CASSIEAGGRSTDTQYF.

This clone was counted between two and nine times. The CDR3 protein is CASSPRQEHRREKLFF. The DNA of the CDR3 is TGTGCCAGCAGTCCACGACAGGAACACCGCAGGGAAAAACTGTTTTTT. V and J are TRBV27 and TRBJ1-4; possibly TRBD1 for D (6 bases). The germline V and J ends were trimmed by 5 bases and 8 bases, with 21 bases remaining between them. Looked up from germline, CDR1 is MNHEY and CDR2 is SMNVEV (reference sequence). The CDR3 has 16 residues.

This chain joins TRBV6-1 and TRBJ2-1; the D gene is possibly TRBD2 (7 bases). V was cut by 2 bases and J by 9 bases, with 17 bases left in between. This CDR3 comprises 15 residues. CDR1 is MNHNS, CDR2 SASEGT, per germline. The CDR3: CASSEWGGASSEQFF. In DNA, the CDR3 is TGTGCCAGCAGTGAATGGGGGGGCGCGTCAAGTGAGCAGTTCTTC.

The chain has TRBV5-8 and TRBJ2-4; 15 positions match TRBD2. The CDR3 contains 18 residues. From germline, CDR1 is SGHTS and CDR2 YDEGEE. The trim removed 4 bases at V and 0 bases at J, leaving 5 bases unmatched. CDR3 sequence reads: CASSPGLAGGLAKNIQYF. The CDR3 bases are TGTGCCAGCAGCCCGGGACTAGCGGGAGGCCTAGCCAAAAACATTCAGTACTTC.

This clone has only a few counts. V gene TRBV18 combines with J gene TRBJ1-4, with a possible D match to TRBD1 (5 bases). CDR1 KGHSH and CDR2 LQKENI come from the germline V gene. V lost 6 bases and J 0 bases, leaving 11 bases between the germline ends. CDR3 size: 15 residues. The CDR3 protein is CASSDRGATNEKLFF. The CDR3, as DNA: TGTGCCAGCTCCGACCGGGGGGCAACTAATGAAAAACTGTTTTTT.